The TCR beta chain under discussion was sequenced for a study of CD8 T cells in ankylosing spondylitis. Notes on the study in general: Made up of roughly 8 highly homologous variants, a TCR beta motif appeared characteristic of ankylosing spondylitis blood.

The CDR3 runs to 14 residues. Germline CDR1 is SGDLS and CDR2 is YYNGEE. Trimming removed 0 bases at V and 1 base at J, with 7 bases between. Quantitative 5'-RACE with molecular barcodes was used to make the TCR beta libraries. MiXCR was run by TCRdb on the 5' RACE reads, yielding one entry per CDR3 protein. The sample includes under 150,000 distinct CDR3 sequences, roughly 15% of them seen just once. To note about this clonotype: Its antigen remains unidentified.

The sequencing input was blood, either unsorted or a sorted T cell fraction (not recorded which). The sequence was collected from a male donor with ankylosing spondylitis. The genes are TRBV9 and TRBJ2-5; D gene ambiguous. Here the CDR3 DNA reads TGTGCCAGCAGCGTAGACGGTAGCCAAGAGACCCAGTACTTC. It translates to CASSVDGSQETQYF.